These 11 T cell receptor beta chains originate from one sample sequenced in a study of regulatory T cells in long-lasting Graves disease (dated by TCRdb to the early 2020s). Library generation was performed with multiplex PCR. Sequenced on an Illumina HiSeq 4000. iRepertoire HTBI primers and Arm-PCR amplification of CDR3 regions were used to construct TCR beta libraries. TCRdb passed the public sequencing reads through fastp at Q25 and MiXCR, retaining productive beta sequences. Rows merge per CDR3 protein into single entries with the most common DNA and genes. This sample gives 310,000 or so distinct CDR3 sequences in total; 20% to 25% of them show up just once. The ten largest make up roughly three fifths of the sample. The sample's time point label, decoded: persistent/refractory GD, antithyroid drugs over 5 years with positive TRAb. For both TCR sequencing and RNA sequencing, RNA was extracted from PBMCs using TRIzol.

The source material was peripheral blood mononuclear cells (PBMCs), sampled when the disease was refractory, from a patient treated with antithyroid drugs. These receptors were taken from a female donor with Graves disease.

This clonotype has ten or more counts. The V call is TRBV28, the J call TRBJ2-5; D possibly matches TRBD1 or TRBD2 (5 bases each). Trimming cost V 5 bases and J 4 bases, with 11 bases left between them. The CDR3 has 13 amino acids. CDR1 is MDHEN and CDR2 is SYDVKM in the germline V gene. In DNA, the CDR3 is TGTGCCAGCAGTCCCCCCGGGACAGAGACCCAGTACTTC. Translation: CASSPPGTETQYF.

This clonotype was seen repeatedly, ten times or more. The genes are TRBV20-1 and TRBJ1-2; D may be TRBD1 (6 bases). Trimming shortened V by 3 bases and J by 0 bases, and 11 bases separated the two germline ends. CDR3 size: 14 residues. Germline CDR1 is DFQATT and CDR2 is SNEGSKA (reference sequence). The DNA of the CDR3 is TGCAGTGCTAGCCAGGGGACCGCTAACTATGGCTACACCTTC. Translation: CSASQGTANYGYTF.

This clonotype appeared a single time. It may be a read error: a sequence one base away is much more abundant. The chain uses TRBV19 and TRBJ2-7; the D gene is possibly TRBD2 (5 bases). The CDR3 extends over 12 amino acids. Trimming removed 10 bases from V and 6 bases from J, with 16 bases in between. Per the germline V gene, CDR1 is LNHDA and CDR2 is SQIVND (reference sequence). The DNA for the CDR3 is TGTGCCACCCAGGACGGGGTTGGCGAGCAGTACTTC. Its translation is CATQDGVGEQYF.

This clonotype was counted only a few times. The V gene is TRBV20-1, the J gene TRBJ2-5; 11 bases line up with TRBD2. The CDR3 totals 16 residues. Germline CDR1 and CDR2: DFQATT and SNEGSKA (reference sequence). V was clipped by 0 bases and J by 5 bases; unmatched bases: 8. The CDR3 loop is CSAREDPTSGSETQYF. The CDR3 coding sequence is TGCAGTGCTAGAGAGGACCCAACTAGCGGGAGCGAGACCCAGTACTTC.

The CDR3 nucleotides read TGTGCCAGCAGCTTAGGTGGTGGGAGGGGCTACGAGCAGTACTTC. Protein product: CASSLGGGRGYEQYF. The V gene is TRBV7-2, the J gene TRBJ2-7; 7 bases are shared with TRBD2. Germline CDR1 reads SGHTA; CDR2 reads FQGNSA. V trimming: 1 base; J trimming: 3 bases; junction bases outside the gene matches: 6. This CDR3 is 15 amino acids long. Based on the CDR3 plus reference TRBV7-2 and TRBJ2-7, the full variable domain is GAGVSQSPSNKVTEKGKDVELRCDPISGHTALYWYRQSLGQGLEFLIYFQGNSAPDKSGLPSDRFSAERTGGSVSTLTIQRTQQEDSAVYLCASSLGGGRGYEQYFGPGTRLTVT.

The chain combines TRBV6-5 with TRBJ2-3; TRBD2 agrees at 7 bases. Per germline, CDR1 MNHEY and CDR2 SVGAGI. This CDR3 spans 13 amino acids. J lost 11 bases, V lost 0 bases, and 5 bases had no gene match. CDR3 bases: TGTGCCAGCAGTTACTCAGCCCTAGCGGAGCAGTATTTT. Amino acid sequence: CASSYSALAEQYF.

The chain carries TRBV20-1 and TRBJ2-1; D remains ambiguous. V was cut by 2 bases and J by 8 bases, with 10 bases left in between. The CDR3 has 12 residues. The germline V gene has CDR1 DFQATT and CDR2 SNEGSKA (reference sequence). The CDR3 bases are TGCAGTGCTAGACGGGTGGGCGATGAGCAGTTCTTC. Amino acids: CSARRVGDEQFF.

This clonotype was counted only a few times. The rearrangement links TRBV7-8 to TRBJ2-3; D perhaps matches TRBD2 (8 bases). This CDR3 is 17 amino acids long. V shed 7 bases and J shed 1 base, with 21 bases lying between them. The V gene's germline CDR1 is SGHVS and CDR2 FQNEAQ. The chain's CDR3 is CASILGRGLAGTDTQYF. Here the CDR3 DNA reads TGTGCCAGCATACTCGGGAGGGGGCTAGCGGGCACAGATACGCAGTATTTT.

Judged by abundance, this clonotype is medium-sized. The CDR3 DNA reads as TGCAGCGTTACCGGGCTAGCGGGGATAACCTCGGATTACGAGCAGTACTTC. It is translated as CSVTGLAGITSDYEQYF. The J gene is TRBJ2-5, the V gene TRBV29-1, with 9 bases that match TRBD2. TRBJ2-7 matches the DNA end more closely, so the J call is doubtful. CDR1 is SQVTM and CDR2 is ANQGSEA in the germline V gene. The CDR3 is made up of 17 amino acids.

This sequence joins TRBV7-2 and TRBJ1-3, with TRBD1 identical over 7 bases. Looked up from germline, CDR1 is SGHTA and CDR2 is FQGNSA. Trimming at V came to 1 base and at J to 2 bases, leaving 5 bases not matched to a gene. This CDR3 region has 16 residues. The CDR3 region is CASSLGPQGAGNTIYF. The CDR3 coding sequence is TGTGCCAGCAGCTTAGGGCCTCAGGGGGCTGGAAACACCATATATTTT.

This clonotype was recorded many times. This chain links TRBV7-6 with TRBJ2-7; 12 positions agree with TRBD2. Trimming took 5 bases from V and 2 from J; bases not matched to a gene: 10. The CDR3 extends over 17 amino acids. Germline values: CDR1 SGHVS, CDR2 FNYEAQ. The CDR3 DNA reads as TGTGCCAGCAGCCGTACTAGCGGGAGGCCGTCCCCCTACGAGCAGTACTTC. Residues: CASSRTSGRPSPYEQYF.